The rows below give T cell receptor beta chains drawn from one sample of a study of prognosis after radiotherapy for stage I lung cancer. TCRdb re-derived calls from the multiplex PCR reads in MiXCR, one entry per CDR3 protein. The profile shows around 20,000 distinct CDR3 sequences, 45% to 70% of them singletons. The material sequenced was PBMCs, taken before or after stereotactic body radiation therapy (not recorded which). The receptors derive from a donor over 45 with non-small cell lung cancer. Both conserved end residues are part of each CDR3. The D gene is left open where the match is weak. Clone size is stated in some rows and not others, as once, few, many or a class when expanded.

clone_size d_call j_call v_call cdr3_nt cdr3_aa
many - TRBJ2-7 TRBV30 TGTGCCTGGACTAGGAACTACGAGCAGTACTTC CAWTRNYEQYF
many - TRBJ2-1 TRBV20-1 TGCAGTGCTAGATTAATATCTGATGAGCAGTTCTTC CSARLISDEQFF
medium-sized TRBD1 TRBJ2-1 TRBV2 TGTGCCAGCAGTGGGACAGGGTACGATGAGCAGTTCTTC CASSGTGYDEQFF
- - TRBJ1-6 TRBV6-1 TGTGCCAGCATAGAGGGTAGCTATAATCCACCCCTCAACTTT CASIEGSYNPPLNF
- - TRBJ2-1 TRBV14 TGTGCCAGCAGCCCAGGACTCTGCTCCTACAATGAGCAGTTCTTC CASSPGLCSYNEQFF
- - TRBJ2-1 TRBV15 TGTGCCACCAGCATAGGTCATGGGCTAGCGTGGGGAGACAATGAGCAGTTCTTC CATSIGHGLAWGDNEQFF
many - TRBJ2-5 TRBV4-1 TGCGCCAGCAGCCAAGATTGGAGCTTCGGGACCCAGTACTTC CASSQDWSFGTQYF
medium-sized - TRBJ2-1 TRBV11-2 TGTGCCAGCAGCTCTCGGACGGATTACAATGAGCAGTTCTTC CASSSRTDYNEQFF
many - TRBJ2-5 TRBV20-1 TGCAGTGCCCCTCGGATAGAGGAACAAGAGACCCAGTACTTC CSAPRIEEQETQYF
- TRBD1 TRBJ2-7 TRBV20-1 TGCAGTGCTAGTATAGGGGACAGGGGGCAGGAGCAGTACTTC CSASIGDRGQEQYF
many TRBD1 TRBJ1-1 TRBV6-2/TRBV6-3 TGTGCCAGCAGTTCACAGGGGTGGAAGACTGAAGCTTTCTTT CASSSQGWKTEAFF
many - TRBJ2-3 TRBV12-3/TRBV12-4 TGTGCCAGCAGTTTAGCGGGAGGAGGAGATACGCAGTATTTT CASSLAGGGDTQYF
- - TRBJ2-7 TRBV20-1 TGCAGTGCTAGTTATGTATGGGCCTACGAGCAGTACTTC CSASYVWAYEQYF
- - TRBJ1-6 TRBV9 TGTGCCAGCAGTCAGCGGGAGGACAGTTCACCCCTCCACTTT CASSQREDSSPLHF
- - TRBJ1-3 TRBV30 TGTGCCTGGAGTGTCATGGGTAGGGGAAACACCATATATTTT CAWSVMGRGNTIYF
- - TRBJ2-3 TRBV2 TGTGCCAGCAGGGGGCCACGGACAGATACGCAGTATTTT CASRGPRTDTQYF
medium-sized - TRBJ2-3 TRBV28 TGTGCCAGCTCCCCGCCGACAGAACTCACAGATACGCAGTATTTT CASSPPTELTDTQYF
many - TRBJ2-1 TRBV4-1 TGCGCCAGCAGCCAACACGGGGCGGGGGCCGATGAGCAGTTCTTC CASSQHGAGADEQFF
- TRBD2 TRBJ2-1 TRBV20-1 TGCAGTTCTAGAGGATTAGCGGGGTACAATGAGCGGTTCTTC CSSRGLAGYNERFF
- TRBD1 TRBJ1-6 TRBV6-1 TGTGCCAGCAGTGCGAACAGGGGTTGGTCACCCCTCCACTTT CASSANRGWSPLHF
many - TRBJ1-3 TRBV25-1 TGTGCCAGCACCCCGGGAGACACCATATATTTT CASTPGDTIYF
medium-sized - TRBJ2-1 TRBV28 TGTGCCAGCAGTTTATTGGGCGGGGTTGAGCAGTTCTTC CASSLLGGVEQFF
many TRBD2 TRBJ2-6 TRBV14 TGTGCCAGTACTGGGGGTAGCGGGAGGCCGGCAGGGGCCAACGTCCTGACTTTC CASTGGSGRPAGANVLTF
- TRBD2 TRBJ2-7 TRBV2 TGTGCCAGCATCCCCGGGACTAGTAAGTACGAGCAGTACTTC CASIPGTSKYEQYF
many TRBD2 TRBJ2-5 TRBV30 TGTGCCTGGGGGGGGACTAGCGGGCCTCAAGAGACCCAGTACTTC CAWGGTSGPQETQYF
- TRBD2 TRBJ2-3 TRBV30 TGTGCCTGGAGTGCCCTTACTAGCGGGAGATTAGATACGCAGTATTTT CAWSALTSGRLDTQYF
- - TRBJ1-5 TRBV30 TGTGCCTGGAGTGTAGATCTCCAGCGAGGGCCCCAGCATTTT CAWSVDLQRGPQHF
- TRBD2 TRBJ2-1 TRBV6-1 TGTGCCAGCAGTGAAGCTAGCGGGGCGGTGCAGTTCTTC CASSEASGAVQFF
- - TRBJ2-3 TRBV6-1 TGTGCCAGCAGTGAAGTGGGGCCGCCAGATACGCAGTATTTT CASSEVGPPDTQYF
medium-sized - TRBJ1-2 TRBV28 TGTGCCAGCAGTTTATGGGCAGATCAGGACTACACCTTC CASSLWADQDYTF
- - TRBJ1-2 TRBV28 TGTGCCAGCAGTTACGGAGTTAACTATGGCTACACCTTC CASSYGVNYGYTF
- TRBD1 TRBJ1-2 TRBV6-1 TGTGCCAGCGGGCGGGACAGCTTTGGGTATGGCTACACCTTC CASGRDSFGYGYTF
- - TRBJ2-6 TRBV7-3 TGTGTCAGCAGCGAGACAGGTCCGAGCTCTGGGGACAACGTCCTGACTTTC CVSSETGPSSGDNVLTF
- - TRBJ2-7 TRBV11-3 TGTGCCAGCAGCTTAACCCGACTCTTCGAGCAGTACTTC CASSLTRLFEQYF
many - TRBJ1-4 TRBV27 TGTGCCAGCAGAGACCTCGTGGGGCGAGACGGAGAAAAACTGTTTTTT CASRDLVGRDGEKLFF
many - TRBJ2-1 TRBV6-5 TGTGCCAGCAGTTACCTAGGGTCCTACAATGAGCAGTTCTTC CASSYLGSYNEQFF
medium-sized TRBD2 TRBJ2-1 TRBV12-3/TRBV12-4 TGTGCCAGCAGCTCGGGGTCTAGCGGGAGTAAAGATGAGCAGTTCTTC CASSSGSSGSKDEQFF
once TRBD1 TRBJ1-5 TRBV12-3/TRBV12-4 TGTGCCAGCAGTCTCGACAGGGGCGATCAGCCCCAGCATTTT CASSLDRGDQPQHF
- - TRBJ1-5 TRBV6-1 TGTGCCAGCAGCATAAACAGGTCTGGGCAGCCCCAGCATTTT CASSINRSGQPQHF
medium-sized - TRBJ1-6 TRBV19 TGTGCCAGTAGTGTCGACAGCGCCAATTCACCCCTCCACTTT CASSVDSANSPLHF
- - TRBJ1-6 TRBV6-1 TGTGCCAGCAGTGATGGCCCCTTAGGCTCACCCCTCCACTTT CASSDGPLGSPLHF
- TRBD1 TRBJ1-4 TRBV15 TGTGCCACCAGCATTGACAGGGGGTGGAGTGAAAAACTGTTTTTT CATSIDRGWSEKLFF
medium-sized TRBD1 TRBJ1-6 TRBV20-1 TGCAGTGCTAGGACAGGGCGGGGATCACCCCTCCACTTT CSARTGRGSPLHF
many - TRBJ2-6 TRBV9 TGTGCCAGCAGCGTAGTGATTAGTTCCGGGGCCAACGTCCTGACTTTC CASSVVISSGANVLTF
medium-sized - TRBJ2-6 TRBV19 TGTGCCAGTAGTATTGAAGGGGCCGGGGCCAACGTCCTGACTTTC CASSIEGAGANVLTF
many - TRBJ2-7 TRBV5-1 TGCGCCAGCAGCTTGGAACAATCGGTCCGGGCGTCCGAGCAGTACTTC CASSLEQSVRASEQYF
- TRBD1 TRBJ1-6 TRBV6-2/TRBV6-3 TGTGCCAGCAGTTACCCTACAGGGGTAAATTCACCCCTCCACTTT CASSYPTGVNSPLHF
- - TRBJ1-1 TRBV2 TGTGCCAGCAGTTACGACCTCGCAGGGAACACTGAAGCTTTCTTT CASSYDLAGNTEAFF
- TRBD2 TRBJ2-3 TRBV20-1 TGCAGTGCTAGAGATCGCTATAGCGGGAGGCCCGTAACAGATACGCAGTATTTT CSARDRYSGRPVTDTQYF
- TRBD2 TRBJ2-7 TRBV6-1 TGTGCCAGCAGTGAGGGGGGGTTTGTTGAGCAGTACTTC CASSEGGFVEQYF
- - TRBJ2-2 TRBV6-4 TGTGCCAGCAGTTCTCCAGGGGTTCGCACCGGGGAGCTGTTTTTT CASSSPGVRTGELFF
medium-sized - TRBJ2-6 TRBV5-1 TGCGCCAGCAGCTTGTGGGGGGCCAACGTCCTGACTTTC CASSLWGANVLTF
once TRBD1 TRBJ1-5 TRBV30 TGTGCCTGGAGTGTGGCAGGGGGGAATCGGCCCCAGCATTTT CAWSVAGGNRPQHF
- - TRBJ2-2 TRBV11-3 TGCGCCAGCAGCTTAGATCTCCCGGGGGCCGGGGAGCTGTTTTTT CASSLDLPGAGELFF
many - TRBJ2-1 TRBV7-9 TGTGCCAGCAGAGGCCCCCGGGAGAGTTGGGTGTTCTTC CASRGPRESWVFF